This T cell receptor (beta chain) was sequenced in a study of blood T cells in healthy people across ages. Study-wide points: Higher naive T cell percentage went strongly together with higher TCR beta diversity.

Germline V gene data show CDR1 as DFQATT and CDR2 as SNEGSKA (reference sequence). This CDR3 has 14 amino acids. Every participating donor contributed about 10 milliliters of peripheral blood through a draw. Total RNA, at least 5.5 micrograms per sample, came from PBMCs. About this clonotype: Its antigen is as yet unknown.

A J-beta primer mix and a sample-barcoded 5' primer were used in a second PCR of about 7 to 12 cycles. Through a template-switch adaptor with 12 random nucleotides, each cDNA molecule received a tag. TCRdb reprocessed the 5' RACE reads with MiXCR, giving one entry per CDR3 protein. The sample carries about 680,000 distinct CDR3 sequences, 45% to 50% recorded once. The TCR comes from a woman aged 55-69 years in good health. Source material: blood. V gene TRBV20-1 combines with J gene TRBJ2-4, with 10 bases that match TRBD1. The end of the DNA is better explained by TRBJ2-7, so the J call may be wrong. CDR3: CSANPGQGYYEQYF. CDR3 nucleotide sequence: TGCAGTGCTAACCCGGGACAGGGGTACTACGAGCAGTACTTC.